These 18 T cell receptor beta chains were sequenced from one sample in a study of T cells in Graves' hyperthyroidism and ophthalmopathy. Amplified TCR beta CDR3 regions came from RNA transcripts. A first-round RT-PCR of the TCR CDR3 used the HTBI primer set. Via MiXCR, TCRdb re-called the multiplex PCR reads, giving one row per CDR3 protein. The sample records roughly 570,000 distinct CDR3 sequences, around 14% being singletons. Input material: blood. These receptors all come from a woman aged 25 to 45 with Graves' hyperthyroidism.

This clonotype was recorded many times. The genes are TRBV28 and TRBJ1-5; tentatively, D is TRBD1 (6 bases). The germline CDR1 and CDR2 sequences are MDHEN and SYDVKM. The CDR3 length is 13 residues. Trimming shortened V by 6 bases and J by 7 bases, and 13 bases separated the two germline ends. In DNA, the CDR3 is TGTGCCAGCAGAAGCCCCCAGGGGCAGCCCCAGCATTTT. Translated, it gives CASRSPQGQPQHF. The full variable domain, its missing parts supplied by reference TRBV28 and TRBJ1-5, is DVKVTQSSRYLVKRTGEKVFLECVQDMDHENMFWYRQDPGLGLRLIYFSYDVKMKEKGDIPEGYSVSREKKERFSLILESASTNQTSMYLCASRSPQGQPQHFGDGTRLSIL.

In its sample, this clonotype was seen many times. DNA of the CDR3: TGCGCCAGCAGCTTGGTGCAGTATAGTGAAGCTTTCTTT. Translated, it gives CASSLVQYSEAFF. The J gene is TRBJ1-1, the V gene TRBV5-1; no clear D gene. The CDR3 is 13 residues long. Trimming removed 0 bases from V and 7 bases from J, with 10 bases in between. Germline-derived CDR1 and CDR2 are SGHRS and YFSETQ.

This clonotype was seen more than once but under ten times. The V and J genes are TRBV18 and TRBJ1-1; tentatively, D is TRBD1 (6 bases). This CDR3 has 15 residues. V lost 4 bases and J 1 base, leaving 13 bases between the germline ends. CDR1 is KGHSH, CDR2 LQKENI, per germline. The CDR3 DNA sequence: TGTGCCAGCTCACAAAACTACAGGGAGAACACTGAAGCTTTCTTT. Protein: CASSQNYRENTEAFF.

This clonotype appeared many times. The chain uses TRBV11-2 and TRBJ2-2; D unclear. The germline V and J ends were trimmed by 5 bases and 3 bases, with 4 bases remaining between them. This CDR3 has 12 residues. Germline assignment: CDR1 SGHAT and CDR2 FQNNGV. The CDR3 loop is CASSLYTGELFF. The DNA for the CDR3 is TGTGCCAGCAGCCTCTACACCGGGGAGCTGTTTTTT.

This clonotype occurred a few times. The chain links TRBV20-1 to TRBJ1-5; D is ambiguous. CDR1 and CDR2 (germline): DFQATT, SNEGSKA (reference sequence). Deletions cut 3 bases from V and 5 bases from J, with 5 bases between. This CDR3 region has 11 residues. The CDR3 region is CSARADQPQHF. CDR3 nucleotides: TGCAGTGCTAGGGCAGATCAGCCCCAGCATTTT.

V and J are TRBV14 and TRBJ2-1; TRBD2 matches 9 bases. CDR3 length: 17 residues. Trimming took 3 bases from V and 3 from J; bases not matched to a gene: 9. Germline CDR1 reads SGHDN; CDR2 reads FVKESK. In DNA, the CDR3 is TGTGCCAGCAGCCAGAACACCGGGACTAGCTTCTACAATGAGCAGTTCTTC. The encoded protein is CASSQNTGTSFYNEQFF.

The table lists this clonotype with many counts. V and J are TRBV12-3 or TRBV12-4 and TRBJ1-3; D unresolved. Trimming removed 2 bases from V and 0 bases from J, with 8 bases in between. The CDR3 sequence is 15 residues long. The DNA of the CDR3 is TGTGCCAGCAGTTTATCCGGTTACTCTGGAAACACCATATATTTT. As protein: CASSLSGYSGNTIYF.

This clonotype was observed at least ten times. The chain combines TRBV7-3 with TRBJ2-2, with 7 bases lining up with TRBD2. Looked up from germline, CDR1 is SGHTA and CDR2 is FQGTGA. The CDR3 covers 15 residues. V trimming: 1 base; J trimming: 7 bases; junction bases outside the gene matches: 6. The CDR3 here is CASSLSPREFGELFF. DNA for the CDR3: TGTGCCAGCAGCTTAAGTCCGCGGGAGTTCGGGGAGCTGTTTTTT.

This clonotype was observed at least ten times. The J gene is TRBJ2-3, the V gene TRBV7-2; D gene unclear. Trimming took off 3 bases at V and 0 bases at J, with 4 bases between the two ends. CDR1 and CDR2 (germline): SGHTA, FQGNSA. This CDR3 has 13 residues. In DNA form, the CDR3 reads TGTGCCAGCAGCTTTCATAGCACAGATACGCAGTATTTT. Its translation: CASSFHSTDTQYF.

The rearrangement links TRBV7-9 to TRBJ2-3; D not resolved. This CDR3 comprises 15 residues. Germline V gene lookup returns CDR1 SEHNR and CDR2 FQNEAQ (reference sequence). V was pared by 3 bases and J by 0 bases, with 10 bases between. The CDR3 is CASSFPQKSTDTQYF. The CDR3 DNA sequence: TGTGCCAGCAGCTTTCCCCAGAAGAGCACAGATACGCAGTATTTT.

This clonotype was observed a single time. The gene calls are TRBV19 and TRBJ2-7, with 9 nucleotides matching TRBD1. Trimming removed 6 bases from V and 6 bases from J; junction bases left unmatched: 9. The CDR3 contains 14 residues. Germline assignment: CDR1 LNHDA and CDR2 SQIVND (reference sequence). This CDR3 reads CASRHTGTGSEQYF. The CDR3 DNA reads TGTGCCAGTAGGCACACCGGGACAGGGTCCGAGCAGTACTTC.

The chain has TRBV27 and TRBJ2-3, with 9 bases matching TRBD2. The CDR3 has 15 amino acids. Trimming cost V 3 bases and J 5 bases; bases outside gene matches: 6. Per germline, CDR1 MNHEY and CDR2 SMNVEV (reference sequence). The CDR3 is CASSFLAGLGDTQYF. The CDR3 DNA reads TGTGCCAGCAGTTTCCTAGCGGGACTTGGAGATACGCAGTATTTT.

DNA for the CDR3: TGCGCCAGCAGCGATTTATACACAGCAAAAGAGACCCAGTACTTC. This gives the protein CASSDLYTAKETQYF. V is TRBV5-1 and J is TRBJ2-5; D call uncertain. Germline values: CDR1 SGHRS, CDR2 YFSETQ. This CDR3 contains 15 residues. The V end lost 4 bases, the J end lost 3 bases, and 16 bases lay between the germline ends.

This clonotype was counted a few times. This chain links TRBV12-3 or TRBV12-4 with TRBJ2-7; D may match TRBD1 or TRBD2 (5 bases each). The germline V and J ends were trimmed by 5 bases and 3 bases, with 14 bases remaining between them. The CDR3 totals 14 residues. The CDR3 protein is CASSLRDGGYEQYF. For the CDR3, the DNA is TGTGCCAGCAGTCTCCGGGACGGAGGCTACGAGCAGTACTTC.

This clonotype came up many times. The chain carries TRBV5-1 and TRBJ2-7; TRBD1 agrees at 11 bases. There are 14 residues in the CDR3. Looked up from germline, CDR1 is SGHRS and CDR2 is YFSETQ. V shed 4 bases and J 5 bases; nucleotides not matched to a gene: 5. The CDR3 bases are TGCGCCAGCAGCCGGGACAGGGGGACACACGAGCAGTACTTC. Translation: CASSRDRGTHEQYF. Using reference TRBV5-1 and TRBJ2-7 for the parts outside the CDR3, the full variable domain is KAGVTQTPRYLIKTRGQQVTLSCSPISGHRSVSWYQQTPGQGLQFLFEYFSETQRNKGNFPGRFSGRQFSNSRSEMNVSTLELGDSALYLCASSRDRGTHEQYFGPGTRLTVT.

The sample holds many counts of this clonotype. The chain joins TRBV20-1 to TRBJ2-5; D gene uncertain. Per germline, CDR1 DFQATT and CDR2 SNEGSKA (reference sequence). V was shortened by 0 bases and J by 4 bases, with 12 bases between the two germline ends. There are 14 residues in the CDR3. The CDR3 protein is CSARDPPAGETQYF. In DNA form, the CDR3 reads TGCAGTGCTAGAGATCCCCCAGCAGGAGAGACCCAGTACTTC.

The J gene is TRBJ2-1, the V gene TRBV12-3 or TRBV12-4, with 14 bases lining up with TRBD2. V lost 4 bases and J lost 7; bases outside the gene matches: 9. The length of the CDR3 is 17 residues. The CDR3 is CASSSGTSGSKGNEQFF. The CDR3, as DNA: TGTGCCAGCAGTTCCGGGACTAGCGGGAGTAAGGGGAATGAGCAGTTCTTC.

This clonotype turned up a few times. This chain connects TRBV5-1 to TRBJ2-3; D is perhaps TRBD1 or TRBD2 (5 bases each). The germline CDR1 and CDR2 sequences are SGHRS and YFSETQ. The V end was cut by 3 bases, the J end by 5 bases, with 13 bases between. This CDR3 is built from 14 residues. The CDR3 DNA reads as TGCGCCAGCAGCTCGGGGCCAACCCAAGATACGCAGTATTTT. Translating it yields CASSSGPTQDTQYF. The full variable domain, its missing parts supplied by reference TRBV5-1 and TRBJ2-3, is KAGVTQTPRYLIKTRGQQVTLSCSPISGHRSVSWYQQTPGQGLQFLFEYFSETQRNKGNFPGRFSGRQFSNSRSEMNVSTLELGDSALYLCASSSGPTQDTQYFGPGTRLTVL.